The 3 T cell receptor beta chains in this list originate from one sample, sequenced in a study of STAT5B mutations in CD4+ large granular lymphocyte leukemia. Data came from immunoSEQ multiplex PCR; TCRdb stores just in-frame clones and leaves some out. Here the sample spans about 38,000 clones, around 75% being singletons. The sequenced sample was CD4+ T cells from blood buffy coats. The receptors shown here come from a human donor in good health.

This rearrangement joins TRBV11-2 to TRBJ1-6; TRBD1 agrees at 9 bases. The CDR3 consists of 15 residues. Germline CDR1 and CDR2: SGHAT and FQNNGV. The trim removed 5 bases at V and 6 bases at J, leaving 5 bases unmatched. CDR3 nucleotide sequence: TGTGCCAGCAGCGCGGGACAGGGAGGTAATTCACCCCTCCACTTT. It translates to CASSAGQGGNSPLHF.

V gene TRBV7-9 combines with J gene TRBJ2-1; D is possibly TRBD2 (6 bases). The CDR3 spans 14 residues. Per the germline V gene, CDR1 is SEHNR and CDR2 is FQNEAQ (reference sequence). V shed 3 bases and J shed 9 bases, with 15 bases lying between them. The CDR3, as DNA: TGTGCCAGCAGCTTGATGGCCAGGAGGGGTGAGCAGTTCTTC. Its translation is CASSLMARRGEQFF. Supplemented by reference TRBV7-9 and TRBJ2-1, the full variable domain reads DTGVSQNPRHKITKRGQNVTFRCDPISEHNRLYWYRQTLGQGPEFLTYFQNEAQLEKSRLLSDRFSAERPKGSFSTLEIQRTEQGDSAMYLCASSLMARRGEQFFGPGTRLTVL.

The chain has TRBV7-9 and TRBJ2-1, with D perhaps TRBD1 (5 bases). The CDR3 sequence is 13 residues long. Germline-derived CDR1 and CDR2 are SEHNR and FQNEAQ (reference sequence). V was cut by 4 bases and J by 12 bases, with 16 bases left in between. The DNA of the CDR3 is TGTGCCAGCAGCTCCCCCAGGGATCTTGGGCAGTTCTTC. Amino acid sequence: CASSSPRDLGQFF.